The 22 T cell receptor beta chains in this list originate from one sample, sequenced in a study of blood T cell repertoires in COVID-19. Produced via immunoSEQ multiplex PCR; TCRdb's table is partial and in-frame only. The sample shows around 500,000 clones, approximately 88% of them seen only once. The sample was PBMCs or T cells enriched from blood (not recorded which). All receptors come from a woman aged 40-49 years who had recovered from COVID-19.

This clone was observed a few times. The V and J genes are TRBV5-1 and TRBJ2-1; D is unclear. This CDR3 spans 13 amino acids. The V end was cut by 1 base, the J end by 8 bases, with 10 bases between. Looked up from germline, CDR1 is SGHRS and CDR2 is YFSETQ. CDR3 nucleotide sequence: TGCGCCAGCAGCTTGCCGACAATAGATGAGCAGTTCTTC. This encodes CASSLPTIDEQFF. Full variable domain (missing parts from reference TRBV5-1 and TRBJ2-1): KAGVTQTPRYLIKTRGQQVTLSCSPISGHRSVSWYQQTPGQGLQFLFEYFSETQRNKGNFPGRFSGRQFSNSRSEMNVSTLELGDSALYLCASSLPTIDEQFFGPGTRLTVL.

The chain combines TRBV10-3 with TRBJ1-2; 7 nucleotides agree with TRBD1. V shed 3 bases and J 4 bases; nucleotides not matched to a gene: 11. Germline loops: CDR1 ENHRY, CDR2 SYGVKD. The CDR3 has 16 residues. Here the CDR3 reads CAISDQKDRFSYGYTF. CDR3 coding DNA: TGTGCCATCAGTGATCAAAAGGACAGGTTTTCCTATGGCTACACCTTC.

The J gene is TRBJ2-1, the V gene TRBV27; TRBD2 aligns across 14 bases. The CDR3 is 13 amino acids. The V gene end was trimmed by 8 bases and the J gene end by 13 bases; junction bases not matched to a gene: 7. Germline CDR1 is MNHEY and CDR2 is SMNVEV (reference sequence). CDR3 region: CASLGTSGRAQFF. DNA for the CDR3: TGTGCCAGCCTTGGGACTAGCGGGAGAGCCCAGTTCTTC.

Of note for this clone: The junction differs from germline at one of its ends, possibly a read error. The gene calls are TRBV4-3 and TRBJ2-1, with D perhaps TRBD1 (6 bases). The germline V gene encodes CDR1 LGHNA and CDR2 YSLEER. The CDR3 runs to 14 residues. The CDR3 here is CASSQGIGQPKTIF. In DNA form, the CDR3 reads TGCGCCAGCAGCCAAGGAATTGGACAGCCTAAGACCATCTTC.

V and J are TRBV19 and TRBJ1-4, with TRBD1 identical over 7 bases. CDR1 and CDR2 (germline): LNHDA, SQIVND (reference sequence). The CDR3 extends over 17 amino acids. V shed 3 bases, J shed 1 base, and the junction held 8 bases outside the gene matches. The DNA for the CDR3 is TGTGCCAGTAGTATTTTCGGGAGGGGGCAAACTAATGAAAAACTGTTTTTT. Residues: CASSIFGRGQTNEKLFF.

CDR3 sequence: CASSQDAVGQNTEAFF. The CDR3 DNA is TGCGCCAGCAGCCAAGATGCGGTGGGACAGAACACTGAAGCTTTCTTT. The chain is built from TRBV4-1 and TRBJ1-1, with TRBD1 as a possible D gene (6 bases). CDR1 is MGHRA, CDR2 YSYEKL, per germline. This CDR3 is built from 16 residues. Trimming stripped 0 bases from V and 1 base from J, with 12 bases between.

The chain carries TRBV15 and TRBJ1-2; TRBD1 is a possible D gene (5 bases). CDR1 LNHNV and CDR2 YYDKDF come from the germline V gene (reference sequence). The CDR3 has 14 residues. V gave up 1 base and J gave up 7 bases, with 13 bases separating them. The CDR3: CATSRAQGIGGYTF. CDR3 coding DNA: TGTGCCACCAGCAGAGCTCAGGGAATCGGTGGCTACACCTTC.

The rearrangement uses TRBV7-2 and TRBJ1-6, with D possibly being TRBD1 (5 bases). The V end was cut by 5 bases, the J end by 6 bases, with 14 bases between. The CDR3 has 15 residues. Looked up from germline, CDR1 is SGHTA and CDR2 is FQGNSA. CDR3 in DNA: TGTGCCAGCAGCGGGTGGCAGGGTTCTAATTCACCCCTCCACTTT. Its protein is CASSGWQGSNSPLHF.

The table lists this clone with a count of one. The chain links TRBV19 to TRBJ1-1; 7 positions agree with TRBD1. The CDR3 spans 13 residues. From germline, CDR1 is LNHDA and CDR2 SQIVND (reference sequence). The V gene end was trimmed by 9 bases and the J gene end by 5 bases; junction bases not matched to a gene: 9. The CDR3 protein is CASGTTRGTEAFF. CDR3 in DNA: TGTGCCAGCGGTACTACCAGGGGGACTGAAGCTTTCTTT.

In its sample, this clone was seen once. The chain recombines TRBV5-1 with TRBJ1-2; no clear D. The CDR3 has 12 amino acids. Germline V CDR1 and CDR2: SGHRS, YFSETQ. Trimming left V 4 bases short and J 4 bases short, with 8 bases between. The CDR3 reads CASSGDTYGYTF. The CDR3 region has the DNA TGCGCCAGCAGCGGCGACACCTATGGCTACACCTTC.

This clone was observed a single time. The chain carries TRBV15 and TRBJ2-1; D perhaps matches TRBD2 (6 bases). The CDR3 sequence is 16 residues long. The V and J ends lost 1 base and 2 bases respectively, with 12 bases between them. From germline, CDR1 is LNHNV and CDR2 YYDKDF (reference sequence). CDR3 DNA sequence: TGTGCCACCAGCAGAGGGGGACTCACCGCCTACAATGAGCAGTTCTTC. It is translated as CATSRGGLTAYNEQFF.

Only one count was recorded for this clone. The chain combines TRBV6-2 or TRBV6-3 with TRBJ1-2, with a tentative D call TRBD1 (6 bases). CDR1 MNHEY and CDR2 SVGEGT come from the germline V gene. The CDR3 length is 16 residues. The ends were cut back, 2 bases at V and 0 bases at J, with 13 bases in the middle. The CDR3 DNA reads TGTGCCAGCAGTTACAGCGGTGACAGGCCTAACTATGGCTACACCTTC. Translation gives CASSYSGDRPNYGYTF.

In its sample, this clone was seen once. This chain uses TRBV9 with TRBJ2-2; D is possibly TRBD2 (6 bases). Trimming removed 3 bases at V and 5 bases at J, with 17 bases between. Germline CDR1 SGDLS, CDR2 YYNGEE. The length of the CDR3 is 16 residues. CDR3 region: CASSGRGWSETGELFF. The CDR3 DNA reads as TGTGCCAGCAGCGGGAGGGGCTGGTCGGAAACCGGGGAGCTGTTTTTT.

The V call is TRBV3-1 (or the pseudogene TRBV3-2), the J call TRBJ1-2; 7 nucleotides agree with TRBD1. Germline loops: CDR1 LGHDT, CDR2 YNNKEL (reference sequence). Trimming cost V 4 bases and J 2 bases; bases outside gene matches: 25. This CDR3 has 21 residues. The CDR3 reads CASSPKWDRDRQLRSNYGYTF. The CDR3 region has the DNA TGTGCCAGCAGCCCCAAGTGGGACCGGGACAGACAACTGCGGTCCAACTATGGCTACACCTTC.

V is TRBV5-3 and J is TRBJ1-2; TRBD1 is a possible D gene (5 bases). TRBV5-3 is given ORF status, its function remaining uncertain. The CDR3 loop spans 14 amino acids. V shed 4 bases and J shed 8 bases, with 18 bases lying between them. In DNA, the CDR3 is TGTGCCAGAAGCGTGGTAGGGGATCGTCGGGGCTACACCTTC. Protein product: CARSVVGDRRGYTF.

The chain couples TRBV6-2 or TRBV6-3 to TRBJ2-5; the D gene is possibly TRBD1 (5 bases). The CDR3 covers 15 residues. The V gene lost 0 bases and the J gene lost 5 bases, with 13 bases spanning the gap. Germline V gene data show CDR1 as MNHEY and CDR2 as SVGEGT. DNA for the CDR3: TGTGCCAGCAGTTACTCCTCCAGGGCTTATGAGACCCAGTACTTC. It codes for CASSYSSRAYETQYF.

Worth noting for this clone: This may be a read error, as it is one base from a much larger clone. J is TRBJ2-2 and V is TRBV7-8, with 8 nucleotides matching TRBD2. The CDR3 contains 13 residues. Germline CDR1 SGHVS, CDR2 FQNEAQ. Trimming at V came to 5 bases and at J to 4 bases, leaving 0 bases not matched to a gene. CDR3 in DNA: TGTGCCAGCAGCCGGGGGGGCACCGGGGAGCTGTTTTTT. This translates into CASSRGGTGELFF.

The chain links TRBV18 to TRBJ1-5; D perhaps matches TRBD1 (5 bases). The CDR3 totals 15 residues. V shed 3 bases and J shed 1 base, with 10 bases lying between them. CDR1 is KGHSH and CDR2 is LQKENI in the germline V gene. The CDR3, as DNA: TGTGCCAGCTCACCGACGGACAAGAGCAATCAGCCCCAGCATTTT. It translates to CASSPTDKSNQPQHF.

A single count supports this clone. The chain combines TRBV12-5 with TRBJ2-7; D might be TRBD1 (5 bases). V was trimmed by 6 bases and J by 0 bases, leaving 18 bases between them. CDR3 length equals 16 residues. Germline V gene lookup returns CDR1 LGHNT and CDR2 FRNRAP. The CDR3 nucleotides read TGTGCTAGTGGCTTTGGGGAAGGGGTGCTCTCCTACGAGCAGTACTTC. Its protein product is CASGFGEGVLSYEQYF. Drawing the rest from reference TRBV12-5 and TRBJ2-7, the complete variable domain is DARVTQTPRHKVTEMGQEVTMRCQPILGHNTVFWYRQTMMQGLELLAYFRNRAPLDDSGMPKDRFSAEMPDATLATLKIQPSEPRDSAVYFCASGFGEGVLSYEQYFGPGTRLTVT.

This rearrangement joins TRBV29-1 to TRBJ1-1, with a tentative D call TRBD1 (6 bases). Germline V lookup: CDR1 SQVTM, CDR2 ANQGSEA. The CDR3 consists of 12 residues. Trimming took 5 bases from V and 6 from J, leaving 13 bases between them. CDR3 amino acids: CSVSGEGAEAFF. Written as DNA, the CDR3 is TGCAGCGTTTCAGGGGAAGGAGCTGAAGCTTTCTTT.

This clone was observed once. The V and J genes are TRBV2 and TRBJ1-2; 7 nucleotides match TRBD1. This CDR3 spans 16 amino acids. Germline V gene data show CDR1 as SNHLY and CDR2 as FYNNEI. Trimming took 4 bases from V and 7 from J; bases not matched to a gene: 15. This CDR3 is CASSGQGDYGDGGYTF. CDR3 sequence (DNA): TGTGCCAGCAGTGGACAGGGTGATTACGGTGATGGTGGCTACACCTTC.

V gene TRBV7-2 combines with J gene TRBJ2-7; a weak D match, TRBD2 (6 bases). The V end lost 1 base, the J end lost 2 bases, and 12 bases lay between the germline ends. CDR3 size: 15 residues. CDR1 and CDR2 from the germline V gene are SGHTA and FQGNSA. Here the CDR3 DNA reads TGTGCCAGCAGCTTAGACCGGGCGGGAACCTACGAGCAGTACTTC. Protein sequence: CASSLDRAGTYEQYF.